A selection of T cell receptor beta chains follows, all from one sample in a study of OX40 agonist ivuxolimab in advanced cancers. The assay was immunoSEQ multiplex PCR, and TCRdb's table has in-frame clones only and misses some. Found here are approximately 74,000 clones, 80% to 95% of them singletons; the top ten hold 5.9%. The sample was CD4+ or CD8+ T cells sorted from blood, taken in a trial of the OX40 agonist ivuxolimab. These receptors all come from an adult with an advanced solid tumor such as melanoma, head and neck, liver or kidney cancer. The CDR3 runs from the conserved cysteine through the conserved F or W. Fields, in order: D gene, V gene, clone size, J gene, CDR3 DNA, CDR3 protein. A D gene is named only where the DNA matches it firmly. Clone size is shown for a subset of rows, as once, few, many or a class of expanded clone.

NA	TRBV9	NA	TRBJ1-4	TGTGCCAGCAGCGGAGGCGTCACGGGGATAACTAATGAAAAACTGTTTTTT	CASSGGVTGITNEKLFF
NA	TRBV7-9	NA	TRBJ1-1	TGTGCCAGCAGCTTTGCCAGGGGAAACACTGAAGCTTTCTTT	CASSFARGNTEAFF
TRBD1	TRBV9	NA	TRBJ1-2	TGTGCCAGCAGCGTAGGAGCAGGGGGCGTTGGCTACACCTTC	CASSVGAGGVGYTF
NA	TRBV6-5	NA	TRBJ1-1	TGTGCCAGCAGTTACGTTGGGATACGCACTGAAGCTTTCTTT	CASSYVGIRTEAFF
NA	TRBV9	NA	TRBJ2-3	TGTGCCAGCAGCGTAGGGGGGGAGCGCACAGATACGCAGTATTTT	CASSVGGERTDTQYF
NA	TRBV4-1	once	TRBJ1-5	TGCGCCAGCAGCCAAAATTTAGGAGAAAATCAGCCCCAGCATTTT	CASSQNLGENQPQHF
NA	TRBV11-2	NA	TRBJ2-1	TGTGCCAGCAGCTCCTCCGAGGATTACAATGAGCAGTTCTTC	CASSSSEDYNEQFF
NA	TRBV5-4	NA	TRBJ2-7	TGTGCCAGCAGCTTGACAGTGTTCGGCTCCTACGAGCAGTACTTC	CASSLTVFGSYEQYF
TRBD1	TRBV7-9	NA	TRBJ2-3	TGTGCCAGCAGCCTCAGGGGGCGAAGTTCGGCCACAGATACGCAGTATTTT	CASSLRGRSSATDTQYF
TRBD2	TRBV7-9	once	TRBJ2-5	TGTGCCAGCAGCTTAAGGACTAGCGGGGCCCAAGAGACCCAGTACTTC	CASSLRTSGAQETQYF
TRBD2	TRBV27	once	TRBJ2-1	TGTGCCAGCAGTACTAGCGGAGAGCAGTTCTTC	CASSTSGEQFF
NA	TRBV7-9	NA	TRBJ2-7	TGTGCCAGTAGCGCCCCCGGCCGCTACGAGCAGTACTTC	CASSAPGRYEQYF
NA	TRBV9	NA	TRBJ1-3	TGTGCCAGCAGCACGTACTCTGGAAACACCATATATTTT	CASSTYSGNTIYF
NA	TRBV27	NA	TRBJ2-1	TGTGCCAGCAGTTCCCGGGGCAGTGGGGACGGTACGTTCTTC	CASSSRGSGDGTFF
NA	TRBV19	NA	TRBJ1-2	TGTGCCAGTAGTATCGTTTGGGCGGATACCGGCTATGGCTACACCTTC	CASSIVWADTGYGYTF
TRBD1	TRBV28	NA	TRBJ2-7	TGTGCCAGCAGTTTGACAGGGGGCGCGTACGAGCAGTACTTC	CASSLTGGAYEQYF
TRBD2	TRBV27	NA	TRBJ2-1	TGTGCCAGCAGTTCCGGACTAGCGGGAGTCCAAAAGCAGTTCTTC	CASSSGLAGVQKQFF
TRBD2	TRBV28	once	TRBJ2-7	TGTGCCAGCAGGTCTAGCGGATCTTCCTACGAGCAGTACTTC	CASRSSGSSYEQYF
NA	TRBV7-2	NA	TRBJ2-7	TGTGCCAGCAGCTTAGCGTCCCGGGACTTGCGAATCGAGCAGTACTTC	CASSLASRDLRIEQYF
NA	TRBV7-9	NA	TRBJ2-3	TGTGCCAGCCGGGGTGTGATGGCAGGGGATAGCACAGATACGCAGTATTTT	CASRGVMAGDSTDTQYF
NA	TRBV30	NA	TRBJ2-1	TGTGCCTGGAGTGTAAGCAGCAATGAGCAGTTCTTC	CAWSVSSNEQFF
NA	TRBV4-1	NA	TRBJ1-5	TGCGCCAGCAGCCAAGATGGGACTATTAATCAGCCCCAGCATTTT	CASSQDGTINQPQHF
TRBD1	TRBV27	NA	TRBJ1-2	TGTGCCAGCAGCGCGACAGGGGGATCTAACTATGGCTACACCTTC	CASSATGGSNYGYTF
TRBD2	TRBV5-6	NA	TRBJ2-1	TGTGCCAGCAGCTTACGAGCGGGAGACTACAATGAGCAGTTCTTC	CASSLRAGDYNEQFF
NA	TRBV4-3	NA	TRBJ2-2	TGCGCCAGCAGTATGCTAGAGAACACCGGGGAGCTGTTTTTT	CASSMLENTGELFF
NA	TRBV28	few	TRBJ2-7	TGTGCCACAGCTTATGCTTACGAGCAGTACTTC	CATAYAYEQYF
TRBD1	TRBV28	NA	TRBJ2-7	TGTGCCAGCAGTTTGAGGGGGGACAGGGGGTTCTCCTACGAGCAGTACTTC	CASSLRGDRGFSYEQYF
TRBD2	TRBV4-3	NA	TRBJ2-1	TGCGCCAGCAGCCAAGATCCGGCGGGAGGCTCCGCCAATGAGCAGTTCTTC	CASSQDPAGGSANEQFF
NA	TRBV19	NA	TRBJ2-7	TGTGCCAGTAAGGTAAGCGCCAGTTCGTCCTACGAGCAGTACTTC	CASKVSASSSYEQYF
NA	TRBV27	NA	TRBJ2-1	TGTGCCAGCAGTTTTGTGAGTACCTACAATGAGCAGTTCTTC	CASSFVSTYNEQFF
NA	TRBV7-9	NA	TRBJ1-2	TGTGCCAGCAGAGACGGTGACCGTAACTATGGCTACACCTTC	CASRDGDRNYGYTF
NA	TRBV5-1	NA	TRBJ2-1	TGCGCCAGCAGCGGGGACACTTACAATGAGCAGTTCTTC	CASSGDTYNEQFF
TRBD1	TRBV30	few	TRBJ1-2	TGTGCCTGGAGTAGAACAGGGGTGGATGGCTACACCTTC	CAWSRTGVDGYTF
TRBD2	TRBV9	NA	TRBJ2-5	TGTGCCAGCAGCGTAGGGGGACTAGCTATAGAGACCCAGTACTTC	CASSVGGLAIETQYF
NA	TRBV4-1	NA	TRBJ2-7	TGCGCCAGCAGCCAAGATAGAGGGATGAACTACGAGCAGTACTTC	CASSQDRGMNYEQYF
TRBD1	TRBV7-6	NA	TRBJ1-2	TGTGCCAGCAGCACCGGACAGGGCGACTATGGCTACACCTTC	CASSTGQGDYGYTF
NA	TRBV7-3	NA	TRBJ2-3	TGTGCCAGCAGCTTAGACGGGACGGCAGATACGCAGTATTTT	CASSLDGTADTQYF
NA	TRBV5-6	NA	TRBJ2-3	TGTGCCAGCAACATGATCGGACAAAATACGCAGTATTTT	CASNMIGQNTQYF
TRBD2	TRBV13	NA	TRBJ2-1	TGTGCCAGCAGCTCTGGGACTAGATACAATGAGCAGTTCTTC	CASSSGTRYNEQFF
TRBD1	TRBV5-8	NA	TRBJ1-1	TGTGCCAGCAGCTTGCCGACAGGGGCCACTGAAGCTTTCTTT	CASSLPTGATEAFF
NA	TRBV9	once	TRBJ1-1	TGTGCCAGCAGCGTAGATGGTAACACTGAAGCTTTCTTT	CASSVDGNTEAFF
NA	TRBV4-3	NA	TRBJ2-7	TGCGCCAGCAGCCAAGAAGGGCCTAAGCAGTACTTC	CASSQEGPKQYF
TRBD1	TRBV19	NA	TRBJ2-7	TGTGCCAGTACCCCTTCCGGGACAGGGACTTACGAGCAGTACTTC	CASTPSGTGTYEQYF
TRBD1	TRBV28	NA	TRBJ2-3	TGTGCCAGCAGTCCGGGACAGGGTGAAGATACGCAGTATTTT	CASSPGQGEDTQYF
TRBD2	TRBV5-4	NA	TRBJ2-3	TGTGCCAGCAGCTTGGATGGGTTGGCTAGCGGGAGCCCCACAGATACGCAGTATTTT	CASSLDGLASGSPTDTQYF